This TCR beta chain was recovered during a study of shared clonotypes between healthy human individuals. Naivety among CD8 cells was defined by CD45RO negativity and positive CCR7 selection, thereby excluding terminally differentiated effector memory CD45RA+ cells. Sequencing used immunoSEQ multiplex PCR; TCRdb keeps in-frame clones, though not all of them. This sample has about 800,000 clones; approximately 96% occur once, and the top ten carry about 0.21%. This CDR3 is 12 amino acids long. Germline-derived CDR1 and CDR2 are MNHEY and SVGAGI. V shed 2 bases and J shed 11 bases, with 12 bases lying between them.

The origin of this receptor is a man aged 25 to 40 in good health. Sequencing was done on a sample of naive CD8+ T cells sorted from blood. This rearrangement joins TRBV6-5 to TRBJ1-1; D might be TRBD1 (6 bases). The chain's CDR3 is CASSYPGQSAFF. The CDR3 nucleotides are TGTGCCAGCAGTTACCCAGGACAGTCGGCTTTCTTT.